This T cell receptor (beta chain) appears in the sequencing data of a study of cytomegalovirus exposure and HLA in healthy donors. PCR was performed using 60 Vbeta and 13 Jbeta primers. The data were produced by immunoSEQ multiplex PCR, yet TCRdb's version contains in-frame clones alone and is incomplete. In all, the sample yields some 70,000 clones. Trimming stripped 8 bases from V and 1 base from J, with 9 bases between. This CDR3 region has 13 residues. CDR1 and CDR2 from the germline V gene are SGHNT and YENEEA. The V call is TRBV11-3, the J call TRBJ1-5; tentatively, D is TRBD1 (6 bases). The receptor was isolated from a middle-aged man in good health and CMV-seronegative. The material sequenced was PBMCs. The DNA of the CDR3 is TGTGCCAGCTGCAGGGGAAGCAATCAGCCCCAGCATTTT. It codes for CASCRGSNQPQHF.